This T cell receptor beta chain was documented in a study of response to subunit inactivated influenza vaccine. General study results and limits: Each seasonal influenza vaccination, the authors suggested, recruits few new T cells.

TCRdb re-called the RT-PCR reads through MiXCR, storing one row per CDR3 protein. The sample lists around 530,000 distinct CDR3 sequences; roughly 12% were seen once. The CDR3 totals 14 residues. Germline assignment: CDR1 MNHNS and CDR2 SASEGT. V lost 4 bases, J lost 10 bases, and 9 bases stayed unmatched. This clonotype has at least ten counts. Antigen unknown. The chain has TRBV6-1 and TRBJ2-2; 7 bases fit TRBD1. The receptor was derived from a man aged 45-65 years who received an inactivated influenza vaccine. The sequenced sample was PBMCs from blood, obtained on the day of vaccination. CDR3 protein: CASSAYRGMEELFF. The DNA of the CDR3 is TGTGCCAGCAGTGCTTACAGGGGAATGGAGGAGCTGTTTTTT.